The rows below give T cell receptor beta chains drawn from one sample of a study of blood T cells in healthy people across ages. TCRdb recomputed calls from the 5' RACE reads with MiXCR, one row per CDR3 protein. The sample contains approximately 800,000 distinct CDR3 sequences, 55% to 65% of which appear only once. The sample comprised blood. These receptors originate from a man between 25 and 39 years old in good health. The CDR3 runs from the conserved cysteine through the conserved F or W. The D gene is left open where the match is weak. Clone sizes are given selectively: once, few, many, or a class where the clone is expanded.

. TRBJ2-5 TRBV27 . TGTGCCAGCAGTCAACTCGGGGATCAAGAGACCCAGTACTTC CASSQLGDQETQYF
. TRBJ2-3 TRBV5-1 . TGCGCCAGCAGTCAGGGGCGCCAACCTAGCACAGATACGCAGTATTTT CASSQGRQPSTDTQYF
. TRBJ2-7 TRBV20-1 TRBD2 TGCAGTGCCATTGGACTAGCGGGAAGTTCGAGCTCCTACGAGCAGTACTTC CSAIGLAGSSSSYEQYF
. TRBJ2-7 TRBV4-3 . TGCGCCAGCAGCGGGACTTTGTTCTACGAGCAGTACTTC CASSGTLFYEQYF
. TRBJ2-7 TRBV10-3 . TGTGCCATCAGTGGAGATTACAAGCAGTACTTC CAISGDYKQYF
. TRBJ2-5 TRBV7-2 TRBD2 TGTGCCTGCAGCTCGCGGGGGGCCAGACAAGAGACCCAGTACTTC CACSSRGARQETQYF
few TRBJ1-1 TRBV5-1 . TGCGCCAGCAGCTTGTTAGACCTCACTGAAGCTTTCTTT CASSLLDLTEAFF
. TRBJ1-2 TRBV7-9 . TGTGCCAGCAGCTTACAAGTGGATGGCTACACCTTC CASSLQVDGYTF
. TRBJ2-3 TRBV6-4 . TGTGCCAGCAGCCAGGGTGACGCTAGCACAGATACGCAGTATTTT CASSQGDASTDTQYF
. TRBJ1-5 TRBV5-1 . TGCGCCAGCAGCCTGAATGGGGCCACGCATCAGCCCCAGCATTTT CASSLNGATHQPQHF
. TRBJ2-3 TRBV4-2 . TGTGCCAGCAGCCAAGTTTCCGACTCCCAACATACGCAGTATTTT CASSQVSDSQHTQYF
. TRBJ1-2 TRBV29-1 . TGCAGCGCCGACCTGTGGGACTCGCGCTACACCTTC CSADLWDSRYTF
. TRBJ2-6 TRBV20-1 . TGCAGTGCTGAAGGACGCTTCGGGGCCAACGTCCTGACTTTC CSAEGRFGANVLTF
. TRBJ2-3 TRBV5-1 . TGCGCCAGCAGCTTGGGGGACTCAACAGATACGCAGTATTTT CASSLGDSTDTQYF
once TRBJ2-1 TRBV21-1 . TGTGCCAGCAGCGAAAAAGACAGGGAAAGGCGGAATGAGCAGTTCTTC CASSEKDRERRNEQFF
. TRBJ2-1 TRBV2 . TGTGCCAGCAGTTCCTTACCGGGACTCCCGGCGAAGCAGTTCTTC CASSSLPGLPAKQFF
. TRBJ2-3 TRBV7-2 TRBD1 TGTGCCAGCAGCTTAGAGGGCAGGGGGCTAGATACGCAGTATTTT CASSLEGRGLDTQYF
. TRBJ1-4 TRBV6-6 . TGTGCCAGCAGTTACTCGTGGGGGAGCGGCACTAATGAAAAACTGTTTTTT CASSYSWGSGTNEKLFF
. TRBJ1-2 TRBV14 . TGTGCCAGCAGCCAAGTAACGCGGAGCTATGGCTACACCTTC CASSQVTRSYGYTF
. TRBJ1-1 TRBV28 TRBD1 TGTGCCAGCAGTTTCCACATCGGACAGGGGGGCGTGAACACTGAAGCTTTCTTT CASSFHIGQGGVNTEAFF
. TRBJ1-2 TRBV29-1 TRBD1 TGCAGCGTTGAAGCCACCACGAAGGGACAGGGGACTACTAACTATGGCTACACCTTC CSVEATTKGQGTTNYGYTF
few TRBJ2-1 TRBV20-1 . TGCAGTGCTAGAGATAGGAGAAGCTCCTACAATGAGCAGTTCTTC CSARDRRSSYNEQFF
. TRBJ1-2 TRBV7-9 . TGTGCCAGCAGCTTAACAACAGGGAGTAACTATGGCTACACCTTC CASSLTTGSNYGYTF
. TRBJ1-5 TRBV20-1 . TGCAGTGCTAGAGATTGGGGGGGGAATCAGCCCCAGCATTTT CSARDWGGNQPQHF
few TRBJ1-4 TRBV29-1 . TGCAGCGGACGGCAACCTAATGAAAAACTGTTTTTT CSGRQPNEKLFF
. TRBJ1-1 TRBV29-1 . TGCAGCGTTTACAGGGAGGCTGGGGCTTTCTTT CSVYREAGAFF
. TRBJ2-3 TRBV12-3/TRBV12-4 . TGTGCCAGCAGTTCTGACTCGTCCGGGGGTGATACGCAGTATTTT CASSSDSSGGDTQYF
. TRBJ2-7 TRBV11-2 TRBD2 TGTGCCAGCAGCTTAGATCGGACTAGCGAATATTACGAGCAGTACTTC CASSLDRTSEYYEQYF
many TRBJ2-3 TRBV4-3 . TGCGCCAGCAGCCAAGATCTCCTAGTAGGGTTTGGCACAGATACGCAGTATTTT CASSQDLLVGFGTDTQYF
. TRBJ2-1 TRBV2 TRBD2 TGTGCCAGCAAACGGACTAGCGGGAGCCACAATGAGCAGTTCTTC CASKRTSGSHNEQFF
. TRBJ2-1 TRBV5-1 . TGCGCCAGCAGCTTGGATACAGCGGGTGAGCAGTTCTTC CASSLDTAGEQFF
. TRBJ2-3 TRBV7-9 . TGTGCCAGCAGCCCCCGGACACGGATAAGCACAGATACGCAGTATTTT CASSPRTRISTDTQYF
. TRBJ2-2 TRBV15 TRBD2 TGTGCCACCAGCAATGGCCTCGGGGGGGGGCAGTACACCGGGGAGCTGTTTTTT CATSNGLGGGQYTGELFF
. TRBJ2-7 TRBV27 . TGTGCCAGCAGTTTATCGGAAACGAGGGAGCAGTACTTC CASSLSETREQYF
. TRBJ2-7 TRBV2 . TGTGTCAGCAGCCCCATCAGGGATGAGCAGTACTTC CVSSPIRDEQYF
. TRBJ2-6 TRBV29-1 . TGCAGCGCCGCCGGGGTACAGGCTGGGGCCAACGTCCTGACTTTC CSAAGVQAGANVLTF
. TRBJ2-7 TRBV18 TRBD2 TGTGCCAGCTCAAAACTAGCGGGGGGCTCCTACAATGAGCAGTACTTC CASSKLAGGSYNEQYF
. TRBJ1-2 TRBV7-2 . TGTGCCAGCAGCTTAGTGTGGGGCTACACCTTC CASSLVWGYTF
. TRBJ1-4 TRBV27 . TGTGCCAGCAGTTTATCTCGCGCTAATGAAAAACTGTTTTTT CASSLSRANEKLFF
. TRBJ2-6 TRBV7-9 TRBD2 TGTGCCAGCAGTTATGGGAGGGCTGGGGCCAACGTCCTGACTTTC CASSYGRAGANVLTF
few TRBJ2-5 TRBV6-2/TRBV6-3 . TGTGCCAGCAGGCCGACTGGGGTGGAGACCCAGTACTTC CASRPTGVETQYF
. TRBJ2-7 TRBV20-1 TRBD2 TGCAGTGCTAGAGAAAGAACTAGGGCAGCCGGGAGGGACGAGCAGTACTTC CSARERTRAAGRDEQYF
few TRBJ2-6 TRBV2 . TGTGCCAGCAGATTGACAGTCTCTGGGGCCAACGTCCTGACTTTC CASRLTVSGANVLTF
. TRBJ2-2 TRBV28 TRBD2 TGTGCAAGCGGGAGCAGGGAGCTGTTTTTT CASGSRELFF
. TRBJ2-3 TRBV20-1 . TGCAGTGCCCCTCTAGTCACAGATACGCAGTATTTT CSAPLVTDTQYF
. TRBJ2-3 TRBV10-3 . TGTGCCATCAGTGAGGGCAGCAGTGGCACAGATACGCAGTATTTT CAISEGSSGTDTQYF
. TRBJ2-7 TRBV4-3 TRBD2 TGCGCCAGCAGCCAAGATCCGGTAGCGGGGGGAGCCTACGAGCAGTACTTC CASSQDPVAGGAYEQYF
once TRBJ1-1 TRBV7-2 . TGTGCCAGCAGCTTAAACCAGGGACTGAACACTGAAGCTTTCTTT CASSLNQGLNTEAFF